Presented here are 22 T cell receptor beta chains from one specimen sequenced in a study of OX40 agonist ivuxolimab in advanced cancers. The data were produced by immunoSEQ multiplex PCR, yet TCRdb's version contains in-frame clones alone and is incomplete. This sample has about 58,000 clones, with nearly 90% found just once. This specimen consisted of CD4+ or CD8+ T cells sorted from blood, obtained in a trial of the OX40 agonist ivuxolimab. The origin of the receptors is an adult with an advanced solid tumor such as melanoma, head and neck, liver or kidney cancer.

This clone has a handful of counts. The chain combines TRBV7-9 with TRBJ2-5; D is ambiguous. Trimming removed 2 bases from V and 3 bases from J, with 7 bases in between. The CDR3 is made up of 13 amino acids. The germline V gene encodes CDR1 SEHNR and CDR2 FQNEAQ (reference sequence). DNA of the CDR3: TGTGCCAGCAGCTTAATACAGAAAGAGACCCAGTACTTC. This translates into CASSLIQKETQYF.

The chain has TRBV2 and TRBJ1-1; 8 bases map to TRBD1. Germline CDR1 and CDR2: SNHLY and FYNNEI. J lost 0 bases, V lost 6 bases, and 3 bases had no gene match. The CDR3 extends over 14 amino acids. For the CDR3, the DNA is TGTGCCAGCAGGGACAGGGACATGAACACTGAAGCTTTCTTT. It is translated as CASRDRDMNTEAFF.

V is TRBV25-1 and J is TRBJ1-2; D is perhaps TRBD1 (5 bases). This CDR3 has 12 amino acids. Trimming left V 4 bases short and J 8 bases short, with 11 bases between. In germline, CDR1 is MGHDK, CDR2 SYGVNS. As DNA, the CDR3 is TGTGCCAGCAGTGCCGAGGGGTTGGGCTACACCTTC. Its translation: CASSAEGLGYTF.

V gene TRBV29-1 combines with J gene TRBJ1-1; D might be TRBD1 (5 bases). Trimming took off 5 bases at V and 5 bases at J, with 18 bases between the two ends. CDR3 length equals 14 residues. The V gene's germline CDR1 is SQVTM and CDR2 ANQGSEA. The CDR3 DNA sequence: TGCAGCGTTCCTTGGGCAGGGACGGGGACTGAAGCTTTCTTT. Translated, it gives CSVPWAGTGTEAFF.

DNA for the CDR3: TGTGCCAGCAGCTTGCCCCTAAATGAGCAGTTCTTC. Protein product: CASSLPLNEQFF. The V and J genes are TRBV5-4 and TRBJ2-1; no reliable D call. The CDR3 runs to 12 residues. Germline CDR1 and CDR2: SGHNT and YYREEE (reference sequence). V shed 1 base and J shed 7 bases, with 6 bases lying between them.

J is TRBJ1-4 and V is TRBV10-3, with D perhaps matching TRBD1 (6 bases). With 0 bases removed from V and 8 bases from J, the gap between germline ends came to 13 bases. The length of the CDR3 is 15 residues. Germline assignment: CDR1 ENHRY and CDR2 SYGVKD. In DNA form, the CDR3 reads TGTGCCATCAGTGAGTCGCAAGGGGGACGGGAAAAACTGTTTTTT. Protein: CAISESQGGREKLFF.

This chain joins TRBV9 and TRBJ1-2; possible D gene TRBD1, 5 bases. The CDR3 has 15 residues. Germline V lookup: CDR1 SGDLS, CDR2 YYNGEE. V was cut by 0 bases and J by 4 bases, with 13 bases left in between. The CDR3 nucleotides are TGTGCCAGCAGCGTAGCTCGAACAGGAGTCTATGGCTACACCTTC. Amino acids: CASSVARTGVYGYTF.

The rearrangement uses TRBV27 and TRBJ2-1, with 8 bases aligning to TRBD2. Germline CDR1 is MNHEY and CDR2 is SMNVEV (reference sequence). This CDR3 has 17 amino acids. The trim removed 5 bases at V and 0 bases at J, leaving 9 bases unmatched. CDR3 DNA: TGTGCCAGCAGTATCGTAGCGGGAAGAAGCTCCTACAATGAGCAGTTCTTC. Translating gives CASSIVAGRSSYNEQFF.

The V call is TRBV13, the J call TRBJ2-1; TRBD2 aligns across 9 bases. Germline V gives CDR1 PRHDT, CDR2 FYEKMQ (reference sequence). The length of the CDR3 is 16 residues. Unmatched junction bases numbered 10, after V lost 4 bases and J lost 6 bases. In DNA form, the CDR3 reads TGTGCCAGCAGCTCCCGACTAGCGGTCAATCGCAATGAGCAGTTCTTC. Its protein is CASSSRLAVNRNEQFF.

This sequence joins TRBV5-6 and TRBJ2-3; 9 positions agree with TRBD2. The CDR3 runs 14 residues. The germline CDR1 and CDR2 sequences are SGHDT and YYEEEE. Trimming cost V 6 bases and J 2 bases; bases outside gene matches: 4. The CDR3 DNA is TGTGCCAGCACCCTAGCGGGATTCACAGATACGCAGTATTTT. Protein sequence: CASTLAGFTDTQYF. Looking up the rest from reference TRBV5-6 and TRBJ2-3 gives the full variable domain: DAGVTQSPTHLIKTRGQQVTLRCSPKSGHDTVSWYQQALGQGPQFIFQYYEEEERQRGNFPDRFSGHQFPNYSSELNVNALLLGDSALYLCASTLAGFTDTQYFGPGTRLTVL.

In nucleotides, the CDR3 is TGTGCCAGCAGCCCTGGGAGTAGCGGGATAGGGCACACCGGGGAGCTGTTTTTT. Residues: CASSPGSSGIGHTGELFF. The rearrangement uses TRBV7-9 and TRBJ2-2; TRBD2 aligns across 8 bases. V lost 5 bases, J lost 3 bases, and 14 bases stayed unmatched. This CDR3 contains 18 residues. Germline V gives CDR1 SEHNR, CDR2 FQNEAQ (reference sequence).

As DNA, the CDR3 is TGTGCCAGCGCGCCTCGCCAGGGACTCCTGGAGGGGTCGGATCAGCCCCAGCATTTT. Protein product: CASAPRQGLLEGSDQPQHF. V usage is TRBV7-6 and J usage is TRBJ1-5; possible D gene TRBD1, 5 bases. Germline values: CDR1 SGHVS, CDR2 FNYEAQ. Trimming cost V 8 bases and J 5 bases, with 31 bases left between them. This CDR3 is 19 amino acids long. Full variable domain (remainder filled in from reference TRBV7-6 and TRBJ1-5): GAGVSQSPRYKVTKRGQDVALRCDPISGHVSLYWYRQALGQGPEFLTYFNYEAQQDKSGLPNDRFSAERPEGSISTLTIQRTEQRDSAMYRCASAPRQGLLEGSDQPQHFGDGTRLSIL.

The CDR3 DNA follows: TGTGCCAGCAGTTTACTAGCGGGAGTCGAGCAGTACTTC. Residues: CASSLLAGVEQYF. The chain combines TRBV28 with TRBJ2-7; 10 positions match TRBD2. With V trimmed by 2 bases and J by 6 bases, 1 base remained unmatched. This CDR3 is 13 amino acids long. Germline loops: CDR1 MDHEN, CDR2 SYDVKM.

This chain joins TRBV9 and TRBJ1-3; tentatively, D is TRBD1 (5 bases). Germline assignment: CDR1 SGDLS and CDR2 YYNGEE. The germline V and J ends were trimmed by 5 bases and 2 bases, with 11 bases remaining between them. The CDR3 spans 14 residues. The CDR3 here is CASSPIRAGNTIYF. For the CDR3, the DNA is TGTGCCAGCAGTCCGATCAGGGCTGGAAACACCATATATTTT.

V gene TRBV10-3 combines with J gene TRBJ1-1; D ambiguous. Germline CDR1 is ENHRY and CDR2 is SYGVKD. CDR3 length: 15 residues. Trimming took 3 bases from V and 0 from J, leaving 11 bases between them. CDR3 amino acids: CAISDLVDMNTEAFF. In DNA form, the CDR3 reads TGTGCCATCAGTGATCTGGTAGACATGAACACTGAAGCTTTCTTT.

V is TRBV28 and J is TRBJ2-1; D gene uncertain. The germline V and J ends were trimmed by 3 bases and 8 bases, with 8 bases remaining between them. CDR3 size: 12 residues. Germline CDR1 reads MDHEN; CDR2 reads SYDVKM. CDR3 protein: CASSLSRDEQFF. The CDR3 bases are TGTGCCAGCAGTTTGTCAAGGGATGAGCAGTTCTTC.

This clone was detected only once. The rearrangement links TRBV4-3 to TRBJ2-3, with D possibly being TRBD2 (6 bases). Trimming cost V 3 bases and J 2 bases, with 9 bases left between them. The germline V gene has CDR1 LGHNA and CDR2 YSLEER. The CDR3 extends over 14 amino acids. The DNA for the CDR3 is TGCGCCAGCAGCCAGGGCGGGGCCACAGATACGCAGTATTTT. It codes for CASSQGGATDTQYF.

Only a few counts were recorded for this clone. The J gene is TRBJ1-2, the V gene TRBV28; the D is unclear. V was clipped by 6 bases and J by 2 bases, with 10 bases between them. The germline V gene encodes CDR1 MDHEN and CDR2 SYDVKM. This CDR3 is 13 amino acids long. The CDR3 spells CASSVPGNYGYTF. CDR3 DNA sequence: TGTGCCAGCAGCGTCCCCGGCAACTATGGCTACACCTTC.

The V and J genes are TRBV11-1 and TRBJ2-1, with 7 bases that match TRBD2. The CDR3 is 14 amino acids. Germline loops: CDR1 SGHAT, CDR2 FQDESV (reference sequence). Trimming cost V 1 base and J 7 bases; bases outside gene matches: 4. CDR3 bases: TGTGCCAGCAGCTTAGGCGGGAGTGGGAATGAGCAGTTCTTC. It specifies CASSLGGSGNEQFF.

This chain connects TRBV29-1 to TRBJ2-4, with D possibly TRBD2 on 5 matching bases. The CDR3 loop spans 19 amino acids. Germline V gene sequence: CDR1 SQVTM, CDR2 ANQGSEA. Trimming removed 1 base at V and 1 base at J, with 23 bases between. CDR3 bases: TGCAGCGTTGAAGCTCCCCCCTTCGGGAACCCGGAGGCCAAAAACATTCAGTACTTC. Translated, it gives CSVEAPPFGNPEAKNIQYF.

The V gene is TRBV7-9, the J gene TRBJ2-1, with D maybe TRBD2 (5 bases). CDR3 length: 15 amino acids. The germline CDR1 and CDR2 sequences are SEHNR and FQNEAQ (reference sequence). Trimming pared 5 bases from V and 2 bases from J, leaving 13 bases between. The CDR3 spells CASSHREGTYNEQFF. CDR3 coding DNA: TGTGCCAGCAGCCACAGAGAGGGCACCTACAATGAGCAGTTCTTC.

This rearrangement joins TRBV28 to TRBJ2-2, with D possibly TRBD2 on 5 matching bases. V shed 3 bases and J shed 5 bases, with 10 bases lying between them. The V gene's germline CDR1 is MDHEN and CDR2 SYDVKM. This CDR3 has 14 residues. This CDR3 reads CASSFPGGTGELFF. The DNA of the CDR3 is TGTGCCAGCAGTTTTCCTGGCGGGACCGGGGAGCTGTTTTTT.